Presented here are 23 T cell receptor beta chains from one specimen sequenced in a study of blood T cell repertoires in COVID-19. Sequencing used immunoSEQ multiplex PCR; TCRdb keeps in-frame clones, though not all of them. Counted here are some 220,000 clones, approximately 82% occurring once; the ten biggest clones make up 9.7%. Source material: peripheral blood. The receptors shown here come from a man aged 50 to 60 with active or convalescent COVID-19.

The chain uses TRBV5-1 and TRBJ2-5; tentatively, D is TRBD2 (6 bases). Between the trimmed V and J ends, which lost 1 base and 5 bases, there was a span of 9 bases. Germline V gives CDR1 SGHRS, CDR2 YFSETQ. The CDR3 consists of 13 residues. The CDR3 region has the DNA TGCGCCAGCAGCTTGTCGCTAGCGGAGACCCAGTACTTC. This translates into CASSLSLAETQYF.

The chain combines TRBV28 with TRBJ2-7; TRBD2 agrees at 8 bases. Trimming cost V 7 bases and J 1 base; bases outside gene matches: 6. Germline CDR1 reads MDHEN; CDR2 reads SYDVKM. CDR3 length: 14 amino acids. The CDR3 DNA follows: TGTGCCAGCAAACAAGCGGGAGCTTCCTACGAGCAGTACTTC. It specifies CASKQAGASYEQYF.

This clone appeared a few times. The V gene is TRBV5-5, the J gene TRBJ1-4, with TRBD1 identical over 9 bases. CDR3 size: 16 residues. Germline lookup yields CDR1 SGHKS and CDR2 YYEKEE (reference sequence). Trimming took 4 bases from V and 5 from J; bases not matched to a gene: 9. CDR3 coding DNA: TGTGCCAGCAGCCAGGAGGACAGGGGTGGGAATGAAAAACTGTTTTTT. Protein product: CASSQEDRGGNEKLFF.

This clone has a single count. The gene calls are TRBV5-1 and TRBJ1-1, with TRBD1 matching 7 bases. CDR3 length: 16 amino acids. CDR1 and CDR2 from the germline V gene are SGHRS and YFSETQ. V lost 0 bases, J lost 3 bases, and 8 bases stayed unmatched. The CDR3 DNA sequence: TGCGCCAGCAGCTTGGGAGGGGGCCAGCGTTACACTGAAGCTTTCTTT. It specifies CASSLGGGQRYTEAFF.

The chain has TRBV28 and TRBJ2-4; a weak D match, TRBD1 (5 bases). Trimming removed 6 bases from V and 0 bases from J, with 12 bases in between. This CDR3 region has 15 residues. The V gene's germline CDR1 is MDHEN and CDR2 SYDVKM. CDR3 sequence reads: CASRQGESAKNIQYF. The CDR3 DNA sequence: TGTGCCAGCAGGCAGGGCGAGTCAGCCAAAAACATTCAGTACTTC.

The rearrangement joins TRBV2 to TRBJ2-5, with D possibly being TRBD1 (6 bases). The CDR3 consists of 14 residues. V lost 2 bases and J 1 base, leaving 8 bases between the germline ends. The germline V gene has CDR1 SNHLY and CDR2 FYNNEI. The CDR3 bases are TGTGCCAGCAGTGAACAGGGGAGCCAAGAGACCCAGTACTTC. It translates to CASSEQGSQETQYF.

The rearrangement joins TRBV9 to TRBJ2-3; perhaps TRBD1 as D (5 bases). The germline V gene encodes CDR1 SGDLS and CDR2 YYNGEE. V was trimmed by 7 bases and J by 5 bases, leaving 17 bases between them. The CDR3 consists of 14 residues. The chain's CDR3 is CASGQGYLEDTQYF. DNA for the CDR3: TGTGCCAGCGGGCAGGGCTACCTTGAAGATACGCAGTATTTT.

This chain connects TRBV15 to TRBJ2-1; a possible D gene is TRBD2 (5 bases). The CDR3 spans 11 residues. Germline CDR1 reads LNHNV; CDR2 reads YYDKDF (reference sequence). The V end lost 7 bases, the J end lost 9 bases, and 10 bases lay between the germline ends. The DNA for the CDR3 is TGTGCCACCAAAAGCGGATTTGAGCAGTTCTTC. It specifies CATKSGFEQFF.

The rearrangement uses TRBV29-1 and TRBJ2-1; 8 positions match TRBD1. With 5 bases clipped from V and 6 bases from J, the junction kept 15 bases outside the gene matches. CDR1 and CDR2 from the germline V gene are SQVTM and ANQGSEA. This CDR3 contains 16 residues. DNA of the CDR3: TGCAGCGTTACCACCCGCAGGGGGCTATCTGCCAATGAGCAGTTCTTC. Its protein is CSVTTRRGLSANEQFF.

The chain links TRBV10-1 to TRBJ2-5; TRBD2 agrees at 10 bases. The CDR3 runs to 15 residues. The V gene's germline CDR1 is WNHNN and CDR2 SYGVQD (reference sequence). Trimming took 6 bases from V and 0 from J; bases not matched to a gene: 4. The CDR3 is CASSLAGAHQETQYF. The CDR3 DNA follows: TGCGCCAGCAGCCTAGCGGGAGCCCACCAAGAGACCCAGTACTTC.

In nucleotides, the CDR3 is TGTGCCAGCACCGAGGTGCAATATAGCAATCAGCCCCAGCATTTT. Translated: CASTEVQYSNQPQHF. This chain links TRBV2 with TRBJ1-5; no clear D gene. There are 15 residues in the CDR3. Germline CDR1 reads SNHLY; CDR2 reads FYNNEI. V lost 7 bases to trimming and J lost 0 bases, with 13 bases between them.

V is TRBV5-1 and J is TRBJ2-5, with 9 bases lining up with TRBD2. The germline gives CDR1 SGHRS, CDR2 YFSETQ. Germline trimming cut 0 bases from V and 4 bases from J; bases unmatched to any gene: 1. The CDR3 runs 14 residues. As DNA, the CDR3 is TGCGCCAGCAGCTTGGAACTAGCGGGAGAGACCCAGTACTTC. Translating gives CASSLELAGETQYF.

V usage is TRBV28 and J usage is TRBJ2-5, with D perhaps TRBD2 (6 bases). The length of the CDR3 is 14 residues. Between the trimmed V and J ends, which lost 5 bases and 2 bases, there was a span of 12 bases. Germline V gives CDR1 MDHEN, CDR2 SYDVKM. In DNA, the CDR3 is TGTGCCAGCAGTGTTGGAGGGGTACAAGAGACCCAGTACTTC. Its translation is CASSVGGVQETQYF.

With regard to this clone: The same CDR3 is also encoded by other DNA sequences in this sample. This chain joins TRBV5-1 and TRBJ2-3; unclear D gene. Trimming pared 4 bases from V and 0 bases from J, leaving 3 bases between. CDR1 is SGHRS, CDR2 YFSETQ, per germline. This CDR3 region has 12 residues. For the CDR3, the DNA is TGCGCCAGCAGCCTTAGCACAGATACGCAGTATTTT. Amino acid sequence: CASSLSTDTQYF.

This clone was counted only a few times. This sequence joins TRBV14 and TRBJ1-3; D call uncertain. Per the germline V gene, CDR1 is SGHDN and CDR2 is FVKESK. The CDR3 is made up of 13 amino acids. With 6 bases removed from V and 4 bases from J, the gap between germline ends came to 10 bases. CDR3 residues: CASSLWRGNTIYF. The DNA of the CDR3 is TGTGCCAGCAGTCTTTGGAGAGGAAACACCATATATTTT.

This chain links TRBV7-6 with TRBJ1-1; D is uncertain. The CDR3 extends over 13 amino acids. V was shortened by 6 bases and J by 4 bases, with 12 bases between the two germline ends. Germline CDR1 SGHVS, CDR2 FNYEAQ. In DNA form, the CDR3 reads TGTGCCAGCAGTCCCGGAGGGTTCACTGAAGCTTTCTTT. This codes for CASSPGGFTEAFF.

The chain has TRBV18 and TRBJ2-7, with D perhaps matching TRBD1 (5 bases). The ends were cut back, 0 bases at V and 3 bases at J, with 15 bases in the middle. CDR1 KGHSH and CDR2 LQKENI come from the germline V gene. The CDR3 covers 16 residues. The CDR3 protein is CASSPPGAPNLYEQYF. The CDR3, as DNA: TGTGCCAGCTCACCACCTGGGGCCCCTAATCTCTACGAGCAGTACTTC.

The chain couples TRBV7-9 to TRBJ1-1; 10 bases agree with TRBD1. V lost 5 bases to trimming and J lost 11 bases; unmatched junction nucleotides: 11. This CDR3 has 14 residues. The germline V gene encodes CDR1 SEHNR and CDR2 FQNEAQ (reference sequence). The CDR3 region is CASSPRDRGPRAFF. The CDR3, as DNA: TGTGCCAGCAGCCCCCGGGACAGGGGTCCACGGGCTTTCTTT.

J is TRBJ2-7 and V is TRBV7-8, with a possible D match to TRBD1 (6 bases). Germline V gene sequence: CDR1 SGHVS, CDR2 FQNEAQ. The V end was cut by 5 bases, the J end by 3 bases, with 14 bases between. CDR3 length: 14 amino acids. CDR3: CASSPEDRFYEQYV. The CDR3 DNA reads as TGTGCCAGCAGCCCCGAAGACAGGTTCTACGAGCAGTACGTC.

The chain uses TRBV27 and TRBJ2-5, with D maybe TRBD1 (5 bases). Trimming removed 5 bases from V and 1 base from J, with 11 bases in between. The CDR3 consists of 14 residues. Germline CDR1 and CDR2: MNHEY and SMNVEV (reference sequence). The CDR3, as DNA: TGTGCCAGCAGTACACAGGCTTCCCAAGAGACCCAGTACTTC. This translates into CASSTQASQETQYF.

The CDR3 sequence: CASSQVAGDGYTF. The CDR3 bases are TGTGCCAGCAGCCAAGTTGCAGGGGATGGCTACACCTTC. The rearrangement joins TRBV3-1 (or the pseudogene TRBV3-2) to TRBJ1-2, with D possibly TRBD1 on 6 matching bases. CDR1 is LGHDT, CDR2 YNNKEL, per germline (reference sequence). The CDR3 is 13 residues long. Deletions cut 1 base from V and 6 bases from J, with 9 bases between.

In this sample, this clone turned up once. The gene calls are TRBV3-1 (or the pseudogene TRBV3-2) and TRBJ1-2, with D perhaps TRBD1 (5 bases). The CDR3 has 12 residues. Trimming removed 3 bases from V and 7 bases from J, with 9 bases in between. Germline lookup yields CDR1 LGHDT and CDR2 YNNKEL (reference sequence). The CDR3 nucleotides read TGTGCCAGCAGCCAGGACATGAGTGGCTACACCTTC. Translating it yields CASSQDMSGYTF.

The V call is TRBV7-2, the J call TRBJ2-3; D not resolved. CDR1 SGHTA and CDR2 FQGNSA come from the germline V gene. The CDR3 covers 14 residues. Trimming removed 3 bases at V and 2 bases at J, with 9 bases between. The CDR3 region is CASSLAQATDTQYF. CDR3 coding DNA: TGTGCCAGCAGCTTGGCGCAGGCCACAGATACGCAGTATTTT.